These 10 T cell receptor beta chains were all obtained from the same sample, sequenced in a study of T cell repertoires in cytomegalovirus infection. TCRdb called the reads again in MiXCR, with one record for every CDR3 protein. The sample contains fewer than 300,000 distinct CDR3 sequences, about a quarter of which appear only once. The material sequenced was PBMCs. These receptors were taken from a human donor in good health (CMV status not recorded). Some clones in this sample may be carry-over from other donors' samples.

The table lists this clonotype with many counts. This chain joins TRBV7-2 and TRBJ2-2, with D perhaps TRBD2 (5 bases). Germline V gene sequence: CDR1 SGHTA, CDR2 FQGNSA. V was clipped by 4 bases and J by 4 bases, with 16 bases between them. The CDR3 covers 16 residues. The CDR3 here is CASSSYGGLVTGELFF. CDR3 DNA: TGTGCCAGCAGCTCATATGGAGGTCTCGTCACCGGGGAGCTGTTTTTT.

This clonotype appeared a few times. This chain links TRBV28 with TRBJ1-5, with D tentatively TRBD1 (6 bases). V shed 7 bases and J shed 3 bases, with 19 bases lying between them. The germline V gene has CDR1 MDHEN and CDR2 SYDVKM. The CDR3 contains 16 residues. CDR3 residues: CASNIISRDINQPQHF. CDR3 nucleotide sequence: TGTGCCAGCAATATTATTAGCCGGGACATCAATCAGCCCCAGCATTTT.

The chain carries TRBV5-1 and TRBJ2-5, with D hard to call. Looked up from germline, CDR1 is SGHRS and CDR2 is YFSETQ. Trimming removed 6 bases at V and 7 bases at J, with 16 bases between. CDR3 length equals 13 residues. CDR3 DNA: TGCGCCAGCATAGACGGGCCCGGCGGGACCCAGTACTTC. Its translation: CASIDGPGGTQYF.

In its sample, this clonotype was seen a few times. The V and J genes are TRBV5-1 and TRBJ2-3; D gene uncertain. The V end lost 2 bases, the J end lost 2 bases, and 6 bases lay between the germline ends. This CDR3 comprises 13 residues. In germline, CDR1 is SGHRS, CDR2 YFSETQ. Here the CDR3 DNA reads TGCGCCAGCAGCTTCTACTTCACAGATACGCAGTATTTT. This encodes CASSFYFTDTQYF.

This clonotype occurred many times. The J gene is TRBJ1-1, the V gene TRBV28; possible D gene TRBD1, 5 bases. Trimming removed 2 bases at V and 7 bases at J, with 8 bases between. In germline, CDR1 is MDHEN, CDR2 SYDVKM. This CDR3 is built from 12 residues. The CDR3 region has the DNA TGTGCCAGCAGTTTAGGACAATTTGAAGCTTTCTTT. Translated: CASSLGQFEAFF.

This chain joins TRBV27 and TRBJ1-2; the match to TRBD1 covers 9 bases. Trimming at V came to 4 bases and at J to 8 bases, leaving 5 bases not matched to a gene. This CDR3 is built from 13 residues. CDR1 and CDR2 (germline): MNHEY, SMNVEV (reference sequence). The CDR3 DNA is TGTGCCAGCAGTTCAGGGACAGGGATAGGCTACACCTTC. Its protein product is CASSSGTGIGYTF.

The chain is built from TRBV28 and TRBJ2-6; 8 positions agree with TRBD1. The trim removed 2 bases at V and 4 bases at J, leaving 7 bases unmatched. CDR1 is MDHEN and CDR2 is SYDVKM in the germline V gene. CDR3 length: 17 amino acids. DNA of the CDR3: TGTGCCAGCAGTTTAAACAGGGGGACGTCGGGGGCCAACGTCCTGACTTTC. Its translation is CASSLNRGTSGANVLTF.

This clonotype was found many times. V is TRBV2 and J is TRBJ2-3; 7 bases are a match to TRBD2. CDR1 and CDR2 (germline): SNHLY, FYNNEI. CDR3 length equals 15 residues. Trimming removed 4 bases from V and 6 bases from J; junction bases left unmatched: 10. CDR3 region: CASSVGGSSFDTQYF. In DNA form, the CDR3 reads TGTGCCAGCAGTGTGGGCGGGAGTTCATTCGATACGCAGTATTTT.

This clonotype has a count of ten or more. The chain's CDR3 is CASSLVRLAGANTGELFF. CDR3 nucleotide sequence: TGTGCCAGCAGCTTAGTACGGCTAGCGGGAGCGAACACCGGGGAGCTGTTTTTT. V usage is TRBV7-2 and J usage is TRBJ2-2, with 10 bases fitting TRBD2. The CDR3 sequence is 18 residues long. Trimming at V came to 1 base and at J to 0 bases, leaving 5 bases not matched to a gene. CDR1 SGHTA and CDR2 FQGNSA come from the germline V gene.

This clonotype appeared once. The rearrangement joins TRBV2 to TRBJ1-5; the match to TRBD1 covers 10 bases. The CDR3 contains 15 residues. In germline, CDR1 is SNHLY, CDR2 FYNNEI. The trim removed 4 bases at V and 7 bases at J, leaving 7 bases unmatched. CDR3 nucleotides: TGTGCCAGCAGTGTTGGGACAGGGGATGAACAGCCCCAGCATTTT. It codes for CASSVGTGDEQPQHF.